These 10 T cell receptor beta chains were all obtained from the same sample, sequenced in a study of post-analysis software for immune sequencing data. Their specific antigens are unknown. Unique molecular identifiers were carried by the TCR beta cDNA libraries. TCRdb itself ran the PCR reads through MiXCR, one entry per CDR3 protein. Altogether approximately 400,000 distinct CDR3 sequences are present, 30% to 45% being singletons, with the ten largest covering under 15%. Whole-study results and caveats: With TRBV5-6, TRBV5-1 and TRBV20-1 included, about five TRBV segments were more frequent in patients than in controls.

Sequencing was performed on blood. The receptor source for this set is a girl aged 10 to 17 with multiple sclerosis.

This chain links TRBV20-1 with TRBJ2-5, with D uncertain. V was pared by 0 bases and J by 2 bases, with 10 bases between. Germline CDR1 DFQATT, CDR2 SNEGSKA (reference sequence). This CDR3 spans 14 amino acids. CDR3 sequence: CSARDYGPQETQYF. In DNA, the CDR3 is TGCAGTGCTAGAGATTACGGGCCACAAGAGACCCAGTACTTC.

The sample holds one count of this clonotype. The chain links TRBV20-1 to TRBJ2-5; D possibly corresponds to TRBD2 (5 bases). V dropped 4 bases and J dropped 2 bases, with 8 bases sitting between them. Germline loops: CDR1 DFQATT, CDR2 SNEGSKA (reference sequence). This CDR3 is built from 12 residues. The CDR3 bases are TGCAGTGCTACTAGACTACAAGAGACCCAGTACTTC. It is translated as CSATRLQETQYF.

The chain links TRBV5-1 to TRBJ1-4; 7 nucleotides line up with TRBD1. Germline CDR1 SGHRS, CDR2 YFSETQ. Losses at the gene ends were 3 bases for V and 3 bases for J; bases not matched to a gene: 11. The CDR3 sequence is 17 residues long. The CDR3 DNA reads TGCGCCAGCAGCTCCCGGACAGGCATAATGGCTAATGAAAAACTGTTTTTT. The encoded protein is CASSSRTGIMANEKLFF.

This clonotype was counted between two and nine times. This rearrangement joins TRBV12-3 or TRBV12-4 to TRBJ2-6; no firm D call. Between the trimmed V and J ends, which lost 7 bases and 2 bases, there was a span of 12 bases. The CDR3 has 15 amino acids. The CDR3 nucleotides read TGTGCCAGCACTGATGGGGTTACTGGGGCCAACGTCCTGACTTTC. Protein: CASTDGVTGANVLTF.

Here the CDR3 DNA reads TGCGCCAGCAGCAGCTTGGCCAGGGAAAGCACAGATACGCAGTATTTT. The encoded protein is CASSSLARESTDTQYF. V gene TRBV5-1 combines with J gene TRBJ2-3, with D maybe TRBD1 (5 bases). The CDR3 has 16 residues. Trimming left V 4 bases short and J 0 bases short, with 15 bases between. Germline CDR1 and CDR2: SGHRS and YFSETQ.

CDR3 nucleotide sequence: TGTGCCAGCAGTGAGCCCGGGACAGGGGCGATCTACGAGCAGTACTTC. It encodes CASSEPGTGAIYEQYF. J is TRBJ2-7 and V is TRBV6-1; 10 bases match TRBD1. Germline assignment: CDR1 MNHNS and CDR2 SASEGT. V was clipped by 3 bases and J by 3 bases; unmatched bases: 8. The CDR3 is made up of 16 amino acids.

The chain employs TRBV6-6 and TRBJ2-2; possible D gene TRBD1, 5 bases. Trimming removed 5 bases at V and 2 bases at J, with 15 bases between. CDR3 length: 16 amino acids. Germline-derived CDR1 and CDR2 are MNHNY and SVGAGI (reference sequence). The CDR3 coding sequence is TGTGCCAGCAGTCGACAACAAGGGGAAAACACCGGGGAGCTGTTTTTT. As protein: CASSRQQGENTGELFF.

This clonotype was seen a few times. The rearrangement uses TRBV2 and TRBJ2-7; 10 nucleotides align to TRBD1. V lost 4 bases and J lost 3; bases outside the gene matches: 15. CDR3 length: 18 residues. The V gene's germline CDR1 is SNHLY and CDR2 FYNNEI. The CDR3 bases are TGTGCCAGCAGTGGTTTGGGAGACCGGGACAGGGGAATCTACGAGCAGTACTTC. Translating gives CASSGLGDRDRGIYEQYF.

V gene TRBV6-6 combines with J gene TRBJ2-5; D may be TRBD1 or TRBD2 (5 bases each). V was cut by 5 bases and J by 7 bases, with 17 bases left in between. The V gene's germline CDR1 is MNHNY and CDR2 SVGAGI (reference sequence). This CDR3 spans 14 amino acids. The CDR3 DNA reads as TGTGCCAGCAGTCACGCGGAGGCAAGGGGGACCCAGTACTTC. Translating it yields CASSHAEARGTQYF.

The rearrangement joins TRBV9 to TRBJ1-4; no reliable D call. The germline V gene has CDR1 SGDLS and CDR2 YYNGEE. The CDR3 runs to 15 residues. Trimming stripped 4 bases from V and 0 bases from J, with 10 bases between. CDR3 in amino acids: CASSPRTTTNEKLFF. Written as DNA, the CDR3 is TGTGCCAGCAGCCCCCGGACGACAACTAATGAAAAACTGTTTTTT.